A single T cell receptor (beta chain) is shown here with its context. Its antigen is currently unknown. There are 14 residues in the CDR3. Per germline, CDR1 LGHDT and CDR2 YNNKEL (reference sequence). This sample is drawn from a study of monozygotic twins with inflammatory bowel disease. Study conclusions and caveats: Evidence did not back any single strong signal or clonotype linked to IBD.

Researchers ran eight separate cDNA reactions for each sample. Using the 5' RACE reads, TCRdb records one entry per CDR3 protein without DNA. Across 350,000 to 550,000 distinct CDR3 sequences, the top ten clones capture about 2.3% of the sample. This chain links TRBV3-1 with TRBJ1-6; TCRdb lists TRBD1, though no DNA is available to test this call. Sequencing used blood. The sequence derives from a human donor with ulcerative colitis or Crohn's disease, or a healthy co-twin of an affected twin (not recorded which). CDR3 region: CASSPGQVNSPLHF. The full variable domain, with the rest looked up from reference TRBV3-1 and TRBJ1-6, is DTAVSQTPKYLVTQMGNDKSIKCEQNLGHDTMYWYKQDSKKFLKIMFSYNNKELIINETVPNRFSPKSPDKAHLNLHINSLELGDSAVYFCASSPGQVNSPLHFGNGTRLTVT.